The 24 T cell receptor beta chains below all came from one sample that was sequenced in a study of blood T cell repertoires in COVID-19. Here immunoSEQ multiplex PCR was the method, and the copy in TCRdb shows in-frame clones only, minus some. The sample includes more than 25,000 clones, approximately 89% of them seen just once. The sequenced material came from peripheral blood. The receptors come from a human donor with acute or convalescent COVID-19. The donor label of this sample is uncertain.

The chain has TRBV12-3 or TRBV12-4 and TRBJ1-2, with 7 bases identical to TRBD1. With V trimmed by 5 bases and J by 7 bases, 7 bases remained unmatched. CDR3 size: 13 residues. CDR3 sequence reads: CASSETGFSGYTF. The CDR3 DNA sequence: TGTGCCAGCAGTGAGACAGGGTTTAGTGGCTACACCTTC.

This clone came up once. J is TRBJ1-5 and V is TRBV4-1, with 9 bases fitting TRBD1. Looked up from germline, CDR1 is MGHRA and CDR2 is YSYEKL. The J segment lost 3 bases and the V segment lost 1 base, leaving 13 bases of the junction unmatched. The CDR3 covers 19 residues. CDR3 bases: TGCGCCAGCAGCCAAGCTTTCCGTTCGGGACAGGGTGACAATCAGCCCCAGCATTTT. Its protein is CASSQAFRSGQGDNQPQHF.

This chain uses TRBV27 with TRBJ1-2, with TRBD1 as a possible D gene (5 bases). The CDR3 is 15 residues long. Deletions cut 2 bases from V and 3 bases from J, with 13 bases between. Germline V gene sequence: CDR1 MNHEY, CDR2 SMNVEV (reference sequence). The CDR3 nucleotides are TGTGCCAGCAGTTTAGGGGGACTGATGCACTATGGCTACACCTTC. The encoded protein is CASSLGGLMHYGYTF.

The chain recombines TRBV6-6 with TRBJ2-3, with 10 bases aligning to TRBD1. The germline V gene encodes CDR1 MNHNY and CDR2 SVGAGI (reference sequence). V was clipped by 5 bases and J by 6 bases; unmatched bases: 5. This CDR3 contains 14 residues. CDR3 amino acids: CASSRQGAGDTQYF. The CDR3 DNA reads TGTGCCAGCAGTAGACAGGGGGCCGGGGATACGCAGTATTTT.

V and J are TRBV15 and TRBJ1-1; no clear D. The germline V gene has CDR1 LNHNV and CDR2 YYDKDF (reference sequence). The CDR3 loop spans 13 amino acids. The ends were cut back, 0 bases at V and 3 bases at J, with 5 bases in the middle. CDR3 DNA: TGTGCCACCAGCAGAGATAGTGACACTGAAGCTTTCTTT. This codes for CATSRDSDTEAFF. The full variable domain, in which reference TRBV15 and TRBJ1-1 provide the parts outside the CDR3, is DAMVIQNPRYQVTQFGKPVTLSCSQTLNHNVMYWYQQKSSQAPKLLFHYYDKDFNNEADTPDNFQSRRPNTSFCFLDIRSPGLGDTAMYLCATSRDSDTEAFFGQGTRLTVV.

The chain links TRBV2 to TRBJ1-1; 7 bases map to TRBD1. The V and J ends lost 3 bases and 8 bases, in that order; junction bases with no gene match: 12. The CDR3 contains 15 residues. Germline V CDR1 and CDR2: SNHLY, FYNNEI. The CDR3 bases are TGTGCCAGCAGTGACTACAGGGGTACCGGGGTGGAAGCTTTCTTT. Translating it yields CASSDYRGTGVEAFF.

V and J are TRBV27 and TRBJ2-7, with TRBD1 identical over 8 bases. The ends lost 1 base at V and 7 bases at J; junction bases unmatched: 6. The CDR3 covers 14 residues. In germline, CDR1 is MNHEY, CDR2 SMNVEV (reference sequence). CDR3 sequence: CASSLFPTGGEQYF. The CDR3 nucleotides are TGTGCCAGCAGTTTATTCCCAACAGGGGGGGAGCAGTACTTC.

The V and J genes are TRBV24-1 and TRBJ2-1, with TRBD2 matching 7 bases. Germline V CDR1 and CDR2: KGHDR, SFDVKD. CDR3 length equals 18 residues. Losses at the gene ends were 4 bases for V and 4 bases for J; bases not matched to a gene: 15. The CDR3 loop reads CATSDPKGAGKGYNEQFF. CDR3 bases: TGTGCCACCAGTGACCCAAAGGGAGCGGGGAAGGGGTACAATGAGCAGTTCTTC.

The chain joins TRBV19 to TRBJ2-3; 7 bases agree with TRBD1. The CDR3 extends over 14 amino acids. Germline V gene lookup returns CDR1 LNHDA and CDR2 SQIVND (reference sequence). J lost 1 base, V lost 5 bases, and 3 bases had no gene match. CDR3 sequence reads: CASSSGTGTDTQYF. CDR3 nucleotide sequence: TGTGCCAGTAGTTCCGGGACAGGCACAGATACGCAGTATTTT.

A single count supports this clone. The V call is TRBV4-2, the J call TRBJ2-4, with D perhaps TRBD2 (7 bases). The CDR3 runs 20 residues. The germline CDR1 and CDR2 sequences are LGHNA and YNFKEQ. Between the trimmed V and J ends, which lost 0 bases and 3 bases, there was a span of 24 bases. The CDR3, as DNA: TGTGCCAGCAGCCAAGATTTAAGGGACACCCTAGCGGAGGGCAAAAACATTCAGTACTTC. Encoded protein: CASSQDLRDTLAEGKNIQYF.

This clone was recorded only once. The chain has TRBV7-6 and TRBJ2-2; 8 bases are shared with TRBD1. Trimming removed 0 bases from V and 4 bases from J; junction bases left unmatched: 7. Germline values: CDR1 SGHVS, CDR2 FNYEAQ. This CDR3 comprises 17 residues. The CDR3 DNA reads as TGTGCCAGCAGCTTAGCGCTAAGGGACAGGAGCACCGGGGAGCTGTTTTTT. Protein sequence: CASSLALRDRSTGELFF.

The chain links TRBV6-5 to TRBJ2-7, with 7 nucleotides matching TRBD1. CDR3 length: 12 amino acids. Per germline, CDR1 MNHEY and CDR2 SVGAGI. V lost 11 bases and J lost 2; bases outside the gene matches: 6. In nucleotides, the CDR3 is TGTGCCGCCGGGACAGCTACCTACGAGCAGTACTTC. Its translation is CAAGTATYEQYF.

As to this clone: Other DNA sequences in this specimen translate into the identical CDR3. The J gene is TRBJ1-2, the V gene TRBV18, with 11 positions matching TRBD1. Trimming took 3 bases from V and 4 from J; bases not matched to a gene: 1. This CDR3 has 14 residues. Germline assignment: CDR1 KGHSH and CDR2 LQKENI. The CDR3 sequence is CASSPGQGAYGYTF. For the CDR3, the DNA is TGTGCCAGCTCACCTGGACAGGGGGCCTATGGCTACACCTTC.

The chain has TRBV19 and TRBJ1-5; unclear D gene. The CDR3 extends over 15 amino acids. Trimming removed 2 bases at V and 1 base at J, with 9 bases between. CDR1 and CDR2 from the germline V gene are LNHDA and SQIVND (reference sequence). In nucleotides, the CDR3 is TGTGCCAGTAGTATACTTGTCGAGAGCAATCAGCCCCAGCATTTT. This translates into CASSILVESNQPQHF.

The V call is TRBV18, the J call TRBJ1-1, with TRBD1 identical over 7 bases. CDR3 length: 15 amino acids. Trimming at V came to 2 bases and at J to 3 bases, leaving 6 bases not matched to a gene. CDR1 and CDR2 from the germline V gene are KGHSH and LQKENI. The CDR3 DNA follows: TGTGCCAGCTCACCAAGGCAGGGGGGTTACACTGAAGCTTTCTTT. Translation gives CASSPRQGGYTEAFF. Using reference TRBV18 and TRBJ1-1 for the parts outside the CDR3, the full variable domain is NAGVMQNPRHLVRRRGQEARLRCSPMKGHSHVYWYRQLPEEGLKFMVYLQKENIIDESGMPKERFSAEFPKEGPSILRIQQVVRGDSAAYFCASSPRQGGYTEAFFGQGTRLTVV.

This rearrangement joins TRBV5-1 to TRBJ2-2; TRBD2 might be the D (6 bases). This CDR3 is 14 amino acids long. Germline V CDR1 and CDR2: SGHRS, YFSETQ. Trimming removed 5 bases from V and 7 bases from J, with 15 bases in between. CDR3 region: CASSFNPGVGELFF. The CDR3 nucleotides read TGCGCCAGCAGTTTTAACCCGGGAGTCGGGGAGCTGTTTTTT.

The CDR3 here is CASSLDGTTYYEQYF. The CDR3 DNA is TGTGCCAGCAGCTTGGATGGGACAACCTACTACGAGCAGTACTTC. The chain links TRBV5-4 to TRBJ2-7; a possible D gene is TRBD1 (6 bases). Germline lookup yields CDR1 SGHNT and CDR2 YYREEE (reference sequence). Trimming cost V 0 bases and J 3 bases, with 13 bases left between them. This CDR3 is built from 15 residues.

The rearrangement links TRBV15 to TRBJ1-4, with D possibly being TRBD1 (6 bases). Between the trimmed V and J ends, which lost 7 bases and 5 bases, there was a span of 8 bases. This CDR3 is 12 amino acids long. Germline CDR1 reads LNHNV; CDR2 reads YYDKDF (reference sequence). CDR3 DNA: TGTGCCACCACCACAGGGAATGAAAAACTGTTTTTT. Translated: CATTTGNEKLFF.

The V gene is TRBV3-1 (or the pseudogene TRBV3-2), the J gene TRBJ1-1, with 8 bases lining up with TRBD1. Germline V gene sequence: CDR1 LGHDT, CDR2 YNNKEL (reference sequence). The J segment lost 11 bases and the V segment lost 4 bases, leaving 3 bases of the junction unmatched. CDR3 length equals 11 residues. The CDR3 loop reads CASSLRGHAFF. In DNA, the CDR3 is TGTGCCAGCAGCCTCAGGGGGCACGCTTTCTTT.

V gene TRBV7-2 combines with J gene TRBJ1-5; possible D gene TRBD1, 5 bases. The CDR3 has 16 residues. Trimming stripped 1 base from V and 1 base from J, with 11 bases between. Germline V gives CDR1 SGHTA, CDR2 FQGNSA. CDR3 loop: CASSLVEAGSNQPQHF. Written as DNA, the CDR3 is TGTGCCAGCAGCTTAGTAGAGGCAGGGAGCAATCAGCCCCAGCATTTT.

The chain has TRBV12-3 or TRBV12-4 and TRBJ1-5, with D perhaps TRBD1 (6 bases). The CDR3 totals 13 residues. V lost 5 bases to trimming and J lost 1 base, with 6 bases between them. The CDR3 nucleotides are TGTGCCAGCAGTACAGGGAGCAATCAGCCCCAGCATTTT. This translates into CASSTGSNQPQHF.

The chain recombines TRBV5-1 with TRBJ2-2, with 8 bases identical to TRBD1. The junction had 6 bases not matched to a gene; V was cut back by 4 bases and J by 1 base. CDR1 and CDR2 (germline): SGHRS, YFSETQ. This CDR3 has 16 residues. For the CDR3, the DNA is TGCGCCAGCAGCCCCACCGGGACAGGGAACACCGGGGAGCTGTTTTTT. It is translated as CASSPTGTGNTGELFF.

The rearrangement joins TRBV2 to TRBJ2-1; 10 bases are a match to TRBD2. Trimming at V came to 3 bases and at J to 7 bases, leaving 6 bases not matched to a gene. The CDR3 sequence is 15 residues long. Germline-derived CDR1 and CDR2 are SNHLY and FYNNEI. In DNA, the CDR3 is TGTGCCAGCAGTGACGGGTCTAGCGGGAGTAATGAGCAGTTCTTC. Translating gives CASSDGSSGSNEQFF.

The V call is TRBV6-2 or TRBV6-3, the J call TRBJ2-3; 10 bases agree with TRBD2. The CDR3 runs to 15 residues. The V gene's germline CDR1 is MNHEY and CDR2 SVGEGT. J was trimmed by 0 bases and V by 5 bases; bases with no gene match: 2. CDR3: CASSLTSGSTDTQYF. CDR3 coding DNA: TGTGCCAGCAGTCTGACTAGCGGGAGCACAGATACGCAGTATTTT.